Below, 27 T cell receptor beta chains from the same sample are listed, as sequenced in a study of T cell responses to AZD1222 COVID-19 vaccine. The repertoire was sequenced with immunoSEQ multiplex PCR; TCRdb's copy has only in-frame clones and lacks some. The sample holds over 110,000 clones, 85% to 95% seen once. Sequencing used peripheral blood, obtained 28 days after the second AZD1222 dose. Source of these receptors: an adult who received the AZD1222 COVID-19 vaccine.

In regard to this clone: Other DNA sequences in this sample translate to the same CDR3. The gene calls are TRBV9 and TRBJ1-1; TRBD1 agrees at 9 bases. The V segment lost 2 bases and the J segment 4 bases; nucleotides outside the gene matches: 6. The V gene's germline CDR1 is SGDLS and CDR2 YYNGEE. The CDR3 has 15 residues. CDR3 nucleotide sequence: TGTGCCAGCAGCGTCACACAGGGGGCTGGCACTGAAGCTTTCTTT. Its translation: CASSVTQGAGTEAFF.

In DNA form, the CDR3 reads TGTGCCAGCAGCTTACGACAGACAACTAATGAAAAACTGTTTTTT. This sequence encodes CASSLRQTTNEKLFF. The rearrangement joins TRBV5-4 to TRBJ1-4; maybe TRBD1 (5 bases). V lost 2 bases and J lost 0, with 8 bases in between. From germline, CDR1 is SGHNT and CDR2 YYREEE (reference sequence). The CDR3 is made up of 15 amino acids.

This chain connects TRBV5-1 to TRBJ2-3; TRBD1 matches 8 bases. The CDR3 is made up of 16 amino acids. The ends lost 0 bases at V and 6 bases at J; junction bases unmatched: 9. The germline V gene has CDR1 SGHRS and CDR2 YFSETQ. CDR3 sequence reads: CASSLARRGLGDTQYF. In nucleotides, the CDR3 is TGCGCCAGCAGCTTGGCCCGCAGGGGGCTCGGTGATACGCAGTATTTT.

The chain links TRBV27 to TRBJ1-5, with D uncertain. V was cut by 2 bases and J by 4 bases, with 6 bases left in between. The CDR3 is made up of 13 amino acids. Germline CDR1 MNHEY, CDR2 SMNVEV (reference sequence). CDR3 residues: CASSLNRNQPQHF. CDR3 nucleotide sequence: TGTGCCAGCAGTTTAAACAGAAATCAGCCCCAGCATTTT.

This clone was recorded many times. The V and J genes are TRBV6-5 and TRBJ1-1; no reliable D call. Germline V lookup: CDR1 MNHEY, CDR2 SVGAGI. The CDR3 has 13 residues. Trimming stripped 6 bases from V and 1 base from J, with 9 bases between. CDR3 bases: TGTGCCAGCAGAATGACTGAGAACACTGAAGCTTTCTTT. Protein: CASRMTENTEAFF.

The chain is built from TRBV7-9 and TRBJ1-5, with D possibly matching TRBD1 (5 bases). Trimming shortened V by 5 bases and J by 2 bases, and 13 bases separated the two germline ends. This CDR3 is 15 amino acids long. CDR1 and CDR2 from the germline V gene are SEHNR and FQNEAQ (reference sequence). Written as DNA, the CDR3 is TGTGCCAGCAGCCCTCAGGGAGTCGGCAATCAGCCCCAGCATTTT. Its translation: CASSPQGVGNQPQHF.

This chain connects TRBV5-1 to TRBJ1-1, with a weak D call TRBD1 (5 bases). CDR3 length equals 16 residues. The V end was cut by 4 bases, the J end by 1 base, with 17 bases between. CDR1 is SGHRS, CDR2 YFSETQ, per germline. CDR3 in amino acids: CASSRTGFGTNTEAFF. DNA of the CDR3: TGCGCCAGCAGCCGAACCGGTTTTGGGACGAACACTGAAGCTTTCTTT.

The V and J genes are TRBV19 and TRBJ2-1; D perhaps matches TRBD2 (6 bases). Germline V gives CDR1 LNHDA, CDR2 SQIVND (reference sequence). V was clipped by 1 base and J by 9 bases, with 16 bases between them. The CDR3 spans 15 residues. CDR3 coding DNA: TGTGCCAGTAGTATAGGGGCGGGAAAGGTTTTTGAGCAGTTCTTC. Translating it yields CASSIGAGKVFEQFF.

The rearrangement uses TRBV21-1 and TRBJ1-2. TRBV21-1 is termed a pseudogene. The CDR3 sequence is 15 residues long. The CDR3 reads CASSNGLWGYYGYTF. In DNA, the CDR3 is TGTGCCAGCAGCAACGGTCTGTGGGGATACTATGGCTACACCTTC.

This chain uses TRBV6-2 or TRBV6-3 with TRBJ1-1; no clear D gene. The V and J ends lost 2 bases and 12 bases respectively, with 16 bases between them. Germline lookup yields CDR1 MNHEY and CDR2 SVGEGT. The CDR3 runs 13 residues. The CDR3 loop is CASSYTLGQSPFF. CDR3 nucleotides: TGTGCCAGCAGTTACACACTGGGCCAGTCACCTTTCTTT.

CDR3 DNA sequence: TGTGCCAGCCTCCGGCAGGGATTATACAATGAGCAGTTCTTC. This gives the protein CASLRQGLYNEQFF. The chain combines TRBV6-5 with TRBJ2-1; tentative D call: TRBD1 (5 bases). Per germline, CDR1 MNHEY and CDR2 SVGAGI. The germline V and J ends were trimmed by 8 bases and 4 bases, with 15 bases remaining between them. The CDR3 contains 14 residues.

CDR3 protein: CASSLNPWEYEQYF. DNA for the CDR3: TGTGCCAGCAGCTTAAATCCCTGGGAATACGAGCAGTACTTC. The gene calls are TRBV11-2 and TRBJ2-7; D unresolved. The germline V and J ends were trimmed by 2 bases and 4 bases, with 12 bases remaining between them. The CDR3 is 14 amino acids. Germline V CDR1 and CDR2: SGHAT, FQNNGV.

The count of this clone is one. The rearrangement uses TRBV28 and TRBJ1-1, with 10 bases lining up with TRBD1. V lost 5 bases, J lost 3 bases, and 9 bases stayed unmatched. From germline, CDR1 is MDHEN and CDR2 SYDVKM. The length of the CDR3 is 16 residues. The CDR3 loop is CASSRQGAVEDTEAFF. CDR3 nucleotide sequence: TGTGCCAGCAGTCGACAGGGGGCCGTAGAGGACACTGAAGCTTTCTTT.

The chain couples TRBV30 to TRBJ1-2; tentatively, D is TRBD1 (6 bases). Germline V gives CDR1 GTSNPN, CDR2 SVGIG (reference sequence). V was clipped by 2 bases and J by 3 bases, with 10 bases between them. The CDR3 loop spans 13 amino acids. CDR3 in DNA: TGTGCCTGGAGTCCGGGGGCGGACTATGGCTACACCTTC. As protein: CAWSPGADYGYTF.

This chain connects TRBV3-1 (or the pseudogene TRBV3-2) to TRBJ1-1, with D perhaps matching TRBD1 (6 bases). The germline V gene encodes CDR1 LGHDT and CDR2 YNNKEL (reference sequence). The CDR3 runs 14 residues. The V end lost 4 bases, the J end lost 7 bases, and 16 bases lay between the germline ends. The CDR3 DNA follows: TGTGCCAGCAGCCCCCGTGGGGGGGCGAATGAAGCTTTCTTT. Amino acid sequence: CASSPRGGANEAFF.

The chain joins TRBV19 to TRBJ1-3; 8 nucleotides line up with TRBD1. CDR1 and CDR2 (germline): LNHDA, SQIVND (reference sequence). With 7 bases clipped from V and 5 bases from J, the junction kept 4 bases outside the gene matches. This CDR3 is 13 amino acids long. The CDR3 sequence is CASTGDRRNTIYF. CDR3 in DNA: TGTGCCAGTACCGGGGACAGGCGAAACACCATATATTTT.

The chain recombines TRBV6-5 with TRBJ1-5; perhaps TRBD1 as D (5 bases). The V and J ends lost 5 bases and 0 bases respectively, with 8 bases between them. The CDR3 contains 14 residues. The V gene's germline CDR1 is MNHEY and CDR2 SVGAGI. The CDR3 DNA reads TGTGCCAGCAGTCCCCAGGGTAGCAATCAGCCCCAGCATTTT. Amino acid sequence: CASSPQGSNQPQHF.

This clone was seen once. The chain couples TRBV28 to TRBJ1-3; D not certain. This CDR3 is 15 amino acids long. Germline CDR1 reads MDHEN; CDR2 reads SYDVKM. Trimming took 3 bases from V and 3 from J, leaving 12 bases between them. As DNA, the CDR3 is TGTGCCAGCAGTTTGTACACGATTTTTGGAAACACCATATATTTT. It specifies CASSLYTIFGNTIYF.

J is TRBJ1-5 and V is TRBV2, with 7 bases lining up with TRBD1. The CDR3 sequence is 15 residues long. The J segment lost 0 bases and the V segment lost 5 bases, leaving 4 bases of the junction unmatched. Per germline, CDR1 SNHLY and CDR2 FYNNEI. The CDR3 loop reads CASSYRGYSNQPQHF. The CDR3 DNA is TGTGCCAGCAGTTACAGGGGCTATAGCAATCAGCCCCAGCATTTT. The full variable domain, with the rest looked up from reference TRBV2 and TRBJ1-5, is EPEVTQTPSHQVTQMGQEVILRCVPISNHLYFYWYRQILGQKVEFLVSFYNNEISEKSEIFDDQFSVERPDGSNFTLKIRSTKLEDSAMYFCASSYRGYSNQPQHFGDGTRLSIL.

This clone was seen more than once but under ten times. V is TRBV12-5 and J is TRBJ2-1; TRBD2 aligns across 8 bases. CDR1 LGHNT and CDR2 FRNRAP come from the germline V gene. V was pared by 0 bases and J by 2 bases, with 18 bases of the junction left unmatched. This CDR3 has 21 residues. CDR3 loop: CASGLVHLLSGTSVTYNEQFF. For the CDR3, the DNA is TGTGCTAGTGGTTTGGTACATCTTCTATCCGGGACTAGTGTAACCTACAATGAGCAGTTCTTC.

V gene TRBV6-5 combines with J gene TRBJ1-2, with TRBD1 matching 7 bases. Germline V lookup: CDR1 MNHEY, CDR2 SVGAGI. The CDR3 is made up of 15 amino acids. Germline trimming cut 2 bases from V and 4 bases from J; bases unmatched to any gene: 7. CDR3 sequence: CASSYVDRDSYGYTF. The CDR3 bases are TGTGCCAGCAGTTACGTCGACCGGGACAGCTATGGCTACACCTTC.

The rearrangement links TRBV6-2 or TRBV6-3 to TRBJ1-2; 8 nucleotides align to TRBD1. The CDR3 is made up of 15 amino acids. V shed 7 bases and J 4 bases; nucleotides not matched to a gene: 11. Per germline, CDR1 MNHEY and CDR2 SVGEGT. Here the CDR3 DNA reads TGTGCCAGCAACCCGGACAGGGTAAACCCCTATGGCTACACCTTC. This sequence encodes CASNPDRVNPYGYTF.

This clone was observed once. The chain joins TRBV21-1 to TRBJ1-6; TRBD1 reflects the table's D call only, with no check against the DNA. TRBV21-1 is a known pseudogene. The CDR3 contains 17 residues. The CDR3 DNA sequence: TGTGCCAGCACCGTCGGTCCAACAGCCGCCTATAATTCACCCCTCCACTTT. As protein: CASTVGPTAAYNSPLHF.

This clone was counted once. The rearrangement links TRBV18 to TRBJ1-1; no reliable D call. With 2 bases removed from V and 6 bases from J, the gap between germline ends came to 16 bases. The CDR3 is 15 residues long. Germline V lookup: CDR1 KGHSH, CDR2 LQKENI. The CDR3 reads CASSPVLSGIAEAFF. The CDR3 coding sequence is TGTGCCAGCTCACCAGTGTTATCCGGGATCGCTGAAGCTTTCTTT.

The gene calls are TRBV28 and TRBJ1-2; a weak D match, TRBD1 (6 bases). The V end was cut by 5 bases, the J end by 2 bases, with 9 bases between. Germline loops: CDR1 MDHEN, CDR2 SYDVKM. The CDR3 runs to 13 residues. The DNA for the CDR3 is TGTGCCAGCAGTGGACAGCCCAACTATGGCTACACCTTC. Encoded protein: CASSGQPNYGYTF.

This rearrangement joins TRBV2 to TRBJ1-6; D not resolved. Trimming took 4 bases from V and 0 from J, leaving 7 bases between them. CDR3 length equals 15 residues. Germline values: CDR1 SNHLY, CDR2 FYNNEI. The CDR3 region has the DNA TGTGCCAGCAGTGCGTGGGGCTCCTATAATTCACCCCTCCACTTT. Translation gives CASSAWGSYNSPLHF.

The genes are TRBV18 and TRBJ1-1; 10 bases match TRBD1. V lost 1 base, J lost 4 bases, and 6 bases stayed unmatched. CDR1 and CDR2 from the germline V gene are KGHSH and LQKENI. The CDR3 is 16 residues long. The CDR3 region is CASSPRDRGFITEAFF. The CDR3 DNA reads TGTGCCAGCTCACCACGGGACAGGGGCTTCATCACTGAAGCTTTCTTT.